This T cell receptor (beta chain) emerged from a study of blood T cell repertoires in COVID-19. How the authors handled the data: Amplification of reference gene primers provided the estimated nucleated cell counts. TCRdb's copy holds only in-frame clones and misses some; the assay was immunoSEQ multiplex PCR. The V and J calls and clone size were taken over from that table, and D and trimming were inferred from the DNA. The sample records some 51,000 clones, 80% to 95% being singletons. With 1 base removed from V and 10 bases from J, the gap between germline ends came to 12 bases. The CDR3 totals 12 residues. Germline V lookup: CDR1 SGHKS, CDR2 YYEKEE (reference sequence).

The clonotype comes from a human donor with active COVID-19. The donor label of this sample is uncertain. The sequenced material came from peripheral blood. The J gene is TRBJ2-7, the V gene TRBV5-5; D may be TRBD1 (5 bases). CDR3 residues: CASSLKGLVQYV. The CDR3 DNA reads as TGTGCCAGCAGCTTGAAGGGGTTGGTACAGTACGTC.